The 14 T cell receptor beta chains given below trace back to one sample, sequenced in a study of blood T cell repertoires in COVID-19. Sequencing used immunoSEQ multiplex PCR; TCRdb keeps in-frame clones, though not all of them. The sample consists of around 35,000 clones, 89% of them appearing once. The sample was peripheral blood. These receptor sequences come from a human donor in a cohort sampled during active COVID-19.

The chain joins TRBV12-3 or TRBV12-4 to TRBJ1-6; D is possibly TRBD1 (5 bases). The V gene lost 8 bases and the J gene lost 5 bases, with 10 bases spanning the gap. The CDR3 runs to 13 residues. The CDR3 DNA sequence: TGTGCCAGCGTTAGGACAAATAATTCACCCCTCCACTTT. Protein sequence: CASVRTNNSPLHF.

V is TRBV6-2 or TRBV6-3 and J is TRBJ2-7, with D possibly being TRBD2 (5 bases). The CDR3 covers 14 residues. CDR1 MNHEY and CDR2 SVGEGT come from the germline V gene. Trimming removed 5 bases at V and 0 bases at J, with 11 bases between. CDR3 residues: CASSSSENSYEQYF. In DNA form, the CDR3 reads TGTGCCAGCAGTAGTAGCGAAAACTCCTACGAGCAGTACTTC.

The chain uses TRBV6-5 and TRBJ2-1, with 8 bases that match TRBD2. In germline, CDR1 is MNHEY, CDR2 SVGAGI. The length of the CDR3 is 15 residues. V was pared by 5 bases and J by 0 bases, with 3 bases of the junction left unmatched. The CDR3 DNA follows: TGTGCCAGCAGTACGACTAGCGCCTCCTACAATGAGCAGTTCTTC. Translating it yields CASSTTSASYNEQFF.

CDR3 residues: CASSQEQSGANVLTF. In DNA, the CDR3 is TGCGCCAGCAGCCAAGAGCAGTCTGGGGCCAACGTCCTGACTTTC. The gene calls are TRBV4-1 and TRBJ2-6; D not certain. Germline V gives CDR1 MGHRA, CDR2 YSYEKL. The CDR3 loop spans 15 amino acids. V was trimmed by 0 bases and J by 1 base, leaving 4 bases between them.

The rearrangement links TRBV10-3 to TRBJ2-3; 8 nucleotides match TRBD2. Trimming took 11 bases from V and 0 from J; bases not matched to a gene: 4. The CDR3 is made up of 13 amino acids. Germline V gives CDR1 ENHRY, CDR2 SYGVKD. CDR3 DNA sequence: TGTGCCTCCGGGGGGGCTAGCACAGATACGCAGTATTTT. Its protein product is CASGGASTDTQYF.

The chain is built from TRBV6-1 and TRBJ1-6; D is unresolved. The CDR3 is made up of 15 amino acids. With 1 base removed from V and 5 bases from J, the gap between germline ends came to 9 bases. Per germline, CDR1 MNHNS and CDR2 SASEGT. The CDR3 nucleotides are TGTGCCAGCAGTGAAGGAGGGATCAATAATTCACCCCTCCACTTT. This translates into CASSEGGINNSPLHF.

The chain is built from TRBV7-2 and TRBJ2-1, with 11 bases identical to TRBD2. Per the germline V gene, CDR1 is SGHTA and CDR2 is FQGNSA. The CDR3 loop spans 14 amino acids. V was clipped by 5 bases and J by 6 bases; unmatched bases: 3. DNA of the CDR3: TGTGCCAGCAGCCTCGGACTAGCGGGCAATGAGCAGTTCTTC. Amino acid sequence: CASSLGLAGNEQFF.

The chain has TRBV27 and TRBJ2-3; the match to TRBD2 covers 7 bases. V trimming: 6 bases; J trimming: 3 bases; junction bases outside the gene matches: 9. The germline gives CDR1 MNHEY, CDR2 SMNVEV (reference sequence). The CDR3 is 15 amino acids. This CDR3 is CASRDSGFGTDTQYF. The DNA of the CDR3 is TGTGCCAGCAGGGATAGCGGGTTTGGGACAGATACGCAGTATTTT.

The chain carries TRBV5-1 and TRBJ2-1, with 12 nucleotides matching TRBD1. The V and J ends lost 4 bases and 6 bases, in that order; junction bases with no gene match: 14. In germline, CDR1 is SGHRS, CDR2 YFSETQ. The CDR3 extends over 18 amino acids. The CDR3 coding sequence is TGCGCCAGCAGCCTCTTGGCGCGGCCGGGACAGGGGGCCAATGAGCAGTTCTTC. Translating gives CASSLLARPGQGANEQFF.

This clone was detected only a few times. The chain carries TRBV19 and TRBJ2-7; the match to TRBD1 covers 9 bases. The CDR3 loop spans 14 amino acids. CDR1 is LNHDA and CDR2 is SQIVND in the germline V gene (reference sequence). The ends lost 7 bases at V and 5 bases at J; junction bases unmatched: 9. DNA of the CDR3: TGTGCCAGTACCTCGACAGGGGGGGTCAACGAGCAGTACTTC. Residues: CASTSTGGVNEQYF.

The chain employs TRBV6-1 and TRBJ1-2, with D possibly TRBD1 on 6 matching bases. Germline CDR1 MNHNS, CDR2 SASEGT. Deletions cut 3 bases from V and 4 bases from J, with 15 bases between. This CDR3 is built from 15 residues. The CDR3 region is CASSEANREGYGYTF. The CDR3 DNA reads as TGTGCCAGCAGTGAGGCCAACAGGGAAGGCTATGGCTACACCTTC.

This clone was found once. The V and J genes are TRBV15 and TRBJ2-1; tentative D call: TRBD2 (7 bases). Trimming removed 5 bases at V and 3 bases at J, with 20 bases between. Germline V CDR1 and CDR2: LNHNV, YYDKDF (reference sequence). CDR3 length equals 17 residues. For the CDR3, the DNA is TGTGCCACCAGCCCTTCTGGGGGGGAGGGGGACTACAATGAGCAGTTCTTC. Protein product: CATSPSGGEGDYNEQFF.

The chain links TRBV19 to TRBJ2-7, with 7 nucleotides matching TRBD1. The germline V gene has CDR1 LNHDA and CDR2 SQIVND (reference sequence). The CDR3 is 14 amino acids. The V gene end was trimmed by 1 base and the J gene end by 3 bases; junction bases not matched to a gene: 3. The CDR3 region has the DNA TGTGCCAGTAGTATAGGGGGGACAGTCTACGAGCAGTACTTC. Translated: CASSIGGTVYEQYF.

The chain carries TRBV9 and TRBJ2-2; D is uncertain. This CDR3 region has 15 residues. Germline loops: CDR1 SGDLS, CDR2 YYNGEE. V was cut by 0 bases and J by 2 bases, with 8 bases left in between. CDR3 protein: CASSVGGRNTGELFF. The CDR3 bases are TGTGCCAGCAGCGTAGGCGGCAGAAACACCGGGGAGCTGTTTTTT.